The present T cell receptor (beta chain) was sequenced within a study of CD8 T cells in Susac syndrome. Findings and caveats of the study: The CD4+ T cell repertoire of patients with Susac syndrome showed no detectable clonal expansion.

On this clonotype itself: The antigen remains unidentified.

TCR beta sequences were obtained from blood CD8+ and CD4+ T cells. FACS was used to enrich TEMRA cells, whereas the CD8+ and CD4+ T cells were obtained by negative isolation. This CDR3 has 15 amino acids. Germline V CDR1 and CDR2: SQVTM, ANQGSEA. Losses at the gene ends were 6 bases for V and 2 bases for J; bases not matched to a gene: 12. It was with random hexamers that roughly 0.45 to 1 ug RNA was reverse transcribed. MiXCR, run by TCRdb on the immunoSEQ multiplex PCR reads, gives a single entry per CDR3 protein. The repertoire holds over 150,000 distinct CDR3 sequences, with roughly 95% as singletons.

The specimen was CD4+ T cells from PBMCs. The J gene is TRBJ2-7, the V gene TRBV29-1; 8 bases are shared with TRBD1. The clonotype comes from a human donor with Susac syndrome. Here the CDR3 DNA reads TGCAGCGTCGAGCCCGGGACAGGAACTCCCTACGAGCAGTACTTC. This codes for CSVEPGTGTPYEQYF.